This TCR beta chain is drawn from a study of blood T cell repertoires in COVID-19. Looking at the study overall: The United States, Italy and Spain supplied acute and convalescent COVID-19 samples. Sources were T cells, B-cell-depleted T cells, or PBMCs; the material itself was cDNA or gDNA.

In the original processing: Using reference gene primer amplification, nucleated cell counts were estimated. Profiling relied on immunoSEQ multiplex PCR, and the TCRdb table lists in-frame clones only, not all of them. That table gives V, J and clone size, and the DNA gave D and trimming. The sample shows 55,000 to 85,000 clones, over 70% of them seen only once. The sequencing input was peripheral blood. The origin of this receptor is a man aged 60 to 69 with acute or convalescent COVID-19.

DNA of the CDR3: TGTGCCAGCAGCGTAGACGCCAGTGACACTGAAGCTTTCTTT. It encodes CASSVDASDTEAFF. The chain recombines TRBV9 with TRBJ1-1, with D unclear. Germline V gene lookup returns CDR1 SGDLS and CDR2 YYNGEE. Trimming removed 0 bases from V and 3 bases from J, with 9 bases in between. The CDR3 runs to 14 residues.